This T cell receptor beta chain was recorded in a study of blood T cell repertoires in COVID-19. The overall study: Acute-phase and convalescent COVID-19 samples originated in the United States, Italy and Spain. Sample material is recorded as cDNA or gDNA derived from T cells, B-cell-depleted T cells, or PBMCs.

Clones were read by immunoSEQ multiplex PCR, and TCRdb kept only the in-frame ones, dropping some. In the table there are some 290,000 clones, roughly 87% of which are singletons. From germline, CDR1 is SGDLS and CDR2 YYNGEE. This CDR3 has 13 amino acids. V was pared by 1 base and J by 5 bases, with 7 bases between. V gene TRBV9 combines with J gene TRBJ2-1; the D gene is possibly TRBD1 (5 bases). This sequence originates from a woman between 45 and 65 years old who had recovered from COVID-19. Sequenced input: peripheral blood. The CDR3 reads CASSVQGNNEQFF. The CDR3 coding sequence is TGTGCCAGCAGCGTACAGGGAAACAATGAGCAGTTCTTC.